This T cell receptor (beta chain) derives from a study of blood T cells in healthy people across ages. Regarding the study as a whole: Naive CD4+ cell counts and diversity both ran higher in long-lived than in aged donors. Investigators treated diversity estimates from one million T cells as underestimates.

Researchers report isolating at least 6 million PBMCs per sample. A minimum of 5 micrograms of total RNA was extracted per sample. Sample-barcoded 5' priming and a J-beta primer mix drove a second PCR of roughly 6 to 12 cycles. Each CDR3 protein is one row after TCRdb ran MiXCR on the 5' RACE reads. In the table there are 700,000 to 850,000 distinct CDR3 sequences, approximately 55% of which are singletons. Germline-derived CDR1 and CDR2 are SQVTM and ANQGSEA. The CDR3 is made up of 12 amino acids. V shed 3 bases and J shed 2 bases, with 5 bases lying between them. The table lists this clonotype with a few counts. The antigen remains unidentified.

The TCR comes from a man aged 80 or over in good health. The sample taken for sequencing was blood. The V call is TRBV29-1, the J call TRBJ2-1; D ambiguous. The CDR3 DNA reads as TGCAGCGTTGACTTTACCTACAATGAGCAGTTCTTC. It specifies CSVDFTYNEQFF.